A selection of T cell receptor beta chains follows, all from one sample in a study of blood T cells in healthy people across ages. TCRdb fed the 5' RACE reads into MiXCR, producing one record per CDR3 protein. The sample has 920,000 or so distinct CDR3 sequences; more than 35% are singletons. The sample was blood. Receptors originate from an older woman in good health. Each CDR3 is given with its conserved first and last residue. A D gene is named only where the DNA matches it firmly. Size values are once, few and many counts, or a class for expanded clones, and some rows have none.

>-|TRBV4-1|TRBJ2-3|few
CASSQDSSGPAGDTQYF
TGCGCCAGCAGCCAAGATTCCAGCGGGCCAGCTGGGGATACGCAGTATTTT
>-|TRBV12-3/TRBV12-4|TRBJ2-1|-
CASSDVLKQFF
TGTGCCAGCAGTGACGTCTTAAAGCAGTTCTTC
>TRBD1|TRBV3-1|TRBJ1-6|-
CASSQVPRTGTNSPLHF
TGTGCCAGCAGCCAAGTCCCTAGGACAGGGACTAATTCACCCCTCCACTTT
>-|TRBV14|TRBJ2-1|few
CASSQDLSADSYNEQFF
TGTGCCAGCAGCCAAGATTTGAGCGCCGACTCCTACAATGAGCAGTTCTTC
>-|TRBV18|TRBJ2-5|-
CASSPDSWGETQYF
TGTGCCAGCTCACCAGACAGCTGGGGAGAGACCCAGTACTTC
>TRBD1|TRBV12-3/TRBV12-4|TRBJ1-5|once
CASSLGRGNSDQPQHF
TGTGCCAGCAGTTTAGGCAGGGGGAATAGCGATCAGCCCCAGCATTTT
>-|TRBV7-3|TRBJ2-6|-
CASSPGESGANVLTF
TGTGCCAGCAGCCCAGGGGAATCCGGGGCCAACGTCCTGACTTTC
>TRBD1|TRBV12-3/TRBV12-4|TRBJ1-5|-
CASSRNGPGGVSVQPQHF
TGTGCCAGCAGCCGAAACGGGCCAGGGGGAGTGAGTGTTCAGCCCCAGCATTTT
>-|TRBV9|TRBJ2-7|few
CASSVDGTPSYEQYF
TGTGCCAGCAGCGTAGACGGGACCCCTTCCTACGAGCAGTACTTC
>TRBD2|TRBV9|TRBJ2-3|few
CASSPGLSGGTDTQYF
TGTGCCAGCAGCCCAGGACTCTCGGGGGGTACAGATACGCAGTATTTT
>-|TRBV5-1|TRBJ1-2|-
CASSLEGVPYGYTF
TGCGCCAGCAGCTTGGAAGGGGTACCCTATGGCTACACCTTC
>-|TRBV21-1|TRBJ2-1|few
CASSKGSGIHSYNEQFF
TGTGCCAGCAGCAAAGGTAGCGGAATACACTCCTACAATGAGCAGTTCTTC
>-|TRBV4-2|TRBJ2-3|few
CASSQDAQETDTQYF
TGTGCCAGCAGCCAAGATGCCCAGGAGACAGATACGCAGTATTTT
>-|TRBV5-1|TRBJ2-1|-
CASSLGPSAIQSSNEQFF
TGCGCCAGCAGCTTGGGGCCCTCGGCAATCCAATCCTCCAATGAGCAGTTCTTC
>TRBD2|TRBV29-1|TRBJ2-1|-
CSLREWAGVVNNEQFF
TGCAGCTTGAGGGAGTGGGCGGGAGTTGTCAACAATGAGCAGTTCTTC
>-|TRBV29-1|TRBJ2-5|many
CSVESAGETQYF
TGCAGCGTTGAATCGGCAGGAGAGACCCAGTACTTC
>TRBD2|TRBV20-1|TRBJ2-7|-
CSARLLAGGPNEQYF
TGCAGTGCTAGATTACTAGCGGGAGGGCCAAACGAGCAGTACTTC
>-|TRBV29-1|TRBJ2-5|-
CSAPTGARLTQYF
TGCAGCGCCCCAACGGGAGCCCGCTTGACCCAGTACTTC
>TRBD1|TRBV18|TRBJ2-7|-
CASSPTEGQREVNYEQYF
TGTGCCAGCTCACCAACAGAGGGACAGCGCGAGGTCAACTACGAGCAGTACTTC
>TRBD2|TRBV10-1|TRBJ2-3|-
CTSSDTAGFTDTQYF
TGCACCAGCAGTGATACAGCGGGATTCACAGATACGCAGTATTTT
>TRBD2|TRBV20-1|TRBJ2-3|-
CSATYSGTSTDTQYF
TGCAGTGCTACGTATAGCGGGACGAGCACAGATACGCAGTATTTT
>-|TRBV20-1|TRBJ2-7|-
CSASQRVSYEQYF
TGCAGTGCTAGTCAGCGGGTCTCCTACGAGCAGTACTTC
>-|TRBV6-1|TRBJ1-5|-
CASSEGRGITQHF
TGTGCCAGCAGTGAAGGGCGGGGTATAACCCAGCATTTT
>-|TRBV6-5|TRBJ2-1|few
CASSGAGRHNEQFF
TGTGCCAGCAGTGGGGCCGGACGTCACAATGAGCAGTTCTTC
>TRBD1|TRBV5-1|TRBJ2-3|-
CASAYRDRGSDTQYF
TGCGCCAGCGCCTACCGGGACAGGGGCTCAGATACGCAGTATTTT
>TRBD2|TRBV6-5|TRBJ2-3|-
CASSQPSGPTDTQYF
TGTGCCAGCAGTCAGCCTAGCGGGCCCACAGATACGCAGTATTTT
>-|TRBV6-6|TRBJ2-1|-
CASSLGNLGGNEQFF
TGTGCCAGCAGCCTGGGGAATCTAGGTGGCAATGAGCAGTTCTTC
>-|TRBV28|TRBJ2-7|few
CASTHLWEQYF
TGTGCCAGCACCCATCTCTGGGAGCAGTACTTC
>-|TRBV20-1|TRBJ2-7|-
CSARDGTPNPEQYF
TGCAGTGCTAGAGATGGGACCCCTAACCCCGAGCAGTACTTC
>-|TRBV27|TRBJ2-7|few
CASYKIGFSSYEQYF
TGTGCCAGCTATAAGATTGGGTTTTCTTCCTACGAGCAGTACTTC
>-|TRBV20-1|TRBJ2-1|-
CSAVAVSSYNEQFF
TGCAGTGCGGTAGCGGTAAGCTCCTACAATGAGCAGTTCTTC
>TRBD1|TRBV25-1|TRBJ2-7|few
CASRSRWDRDDEQYF
TGTGCCAGCAGGAGCAGATGGGACAGGGATGACGAGCAGTACTTC
>TRBD2|TRBV7-9|TRBJ2-1|-
CASSPGGGATHEQFF
TGTGCCAGCAGCCCAGGCGGGGGGGCCACTCATGAGCAGTTCTTC
>-|TRBV6-1|TRBJ2-5|few
CASRPTVETQYF
TGTGCCAGTAGACCGACCGTAGAGACCCAGTACTTC
>-|TRBV4-1|TRBJ2-2|-
CASSQVWGQNTGELFF
TGCGCCAGCAGCCAAGTTTGGGGACAGAACACCGGGGAGCTGTTTTTT
>-|TRBV6-2/TRBV6-3|TRBJ2-2|-
CASNRDGHTGELFF
TGTGCCAGCAACAGGGACGGACACACCGGGGAGCTGTTTTTT
>-|TRBV10-2|TRBJ2-7|-
CASSETGGIGYEQYF
TGCGCCAGCAGTGAGACGGGCGGGATTGGTTACGAGCAGTACTTC
>-|TRBV25-1|TRBJ2-1|-
CASLGGNYNEQFF
TGTGCCAGTCTGGGGGGCAACTACAATGAGCAGTTCTTC
>-|TRBV6-2/TRBV6-3|TRBJ1-5|-
CASSYGMVGSNQPQHF
TGTGCCAGCAGTTACGGTATGGTTGGGAGCAATCAGCCCCAGCATTTT
>TRBD2|TRBV20-1|TRBJ2-1|few
CSAPSSGSNLWTNEQFF
TGCAGTGCGCCGTCTAGCGGGAGTAACTTATGGACCAATGAGCAGTTCTTC
>TRBD1|TRBV11-1|TRBJ2-7|few
CASSRGQAGPYEQYF
TGTGCCAGCAGCAGGGGACAGGCCGGGCCCTACGAGCAGTACTTC
>-|TRBV21-1|TRBJ1-5|-
CASTPPRGDQPQHF
TGTGCCAGCACCCCACCAAGGGGGGATCAGCCCCAGCATTTT
>-|TRBV2|TRBJ2-5|-
CASTGMGLALQETQYF
TGTGCCAGCACCGGAATGGGGCTAGCCCTCCAAGAGACCCAGTACTTC
>-|TRBV27|TRBJ1-1|-
CASIVPGDLRTDTEAFF
TGTGCCAGCATCGTCCCAGGCGACCTACGAACGGATACTGAAGCTTTCTTT
>-|TRBV4-1|TRBJ2-5|few
CASSQGRGIGETQYF
TGCGCCAGCAGCCAAGGGAGGGGGATCGGAGAGACCCAGTACTTC
>-|TRBV28|TRBJ2-7|-
CASSSTQYEQYF
TGTGCCAGCAGTTCAACCCAGTACGAGCAGTACTTC
>TRBD1|TRBV20-1|TRBJ2-7|-
CGARDLPTGNSYEQYF
TGCGGTGCTAGAGATCTGCCGACAGGGAACTCCTACGAGCAGTACTTC
>-|TRBV4-1|TRBJ1-4|once
CASSQGRLGEKLFF
TGCGCCAGCAGCCAAGGCAGGCTTGGTGAAAAACTGTTTTTT
>TRBD2|TRBV2|TRBJ2-1|-
CAIFPGLAGTAGDNEQFF
TGTGCCATCTTTCCGGGACTAGCGGGAACGGCGGGTGACAATGAGCAGTTCTTC
>TRBD1|TRBV29-1|TRBJ1-2|few
CSATGDRHRAMDYGYTF
TGCAGCGCCACCGGGGACAGGCACCGGGCGATGGACTATGGCTACACCTTC
>TRBD2|TRBV7-9|TRBJ2-7|-
CASSPGTSGVTKYDEQYF
TGTGCCAGCAGTCCCGGGACTAGCGGGGTGACCAAGTACGATGAGCAGTACTTC
>TRBD2|TRBV3-1|TRBJ2-1|few
CASSLSGRAFNEQFF
TGTGCCAGCAGCCTTAGCGGGAGGGCGTTCAATGAGCAGTTCTTC
>-|TRBV5-5|TRBJ2-7|few
CASSLAGTGWTSGYEQYF
TGTGCCAGCAGCTTGGCCGGGACAGGGTGGACTAGCGGCTACGAGCAGTACTTC
>-|TRBV6-5|TRBJ2-1|-
CASRTSDSYNEQFF
TGTGCCAGCAGGACCTCGGACAGTTACAATGAGCAGTTCTTC
>-|TRBV24-1|TRBJ2-3|-
CATSPLGGQTDTQYF
TGTGCCACCAGCCCTCTGGGGGGGCAAACAGATACGCAGTATTTT